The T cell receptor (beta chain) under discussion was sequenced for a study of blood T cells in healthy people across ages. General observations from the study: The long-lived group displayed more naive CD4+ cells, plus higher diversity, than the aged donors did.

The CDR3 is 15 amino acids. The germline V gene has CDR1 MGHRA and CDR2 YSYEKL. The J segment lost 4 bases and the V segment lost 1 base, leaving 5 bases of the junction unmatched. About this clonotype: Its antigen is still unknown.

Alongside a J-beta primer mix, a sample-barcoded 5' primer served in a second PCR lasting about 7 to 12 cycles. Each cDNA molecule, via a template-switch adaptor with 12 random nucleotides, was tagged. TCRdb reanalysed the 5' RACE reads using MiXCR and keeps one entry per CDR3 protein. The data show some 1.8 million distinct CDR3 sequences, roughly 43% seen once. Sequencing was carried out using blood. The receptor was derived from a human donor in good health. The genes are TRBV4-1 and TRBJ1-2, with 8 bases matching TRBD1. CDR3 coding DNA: TGCGCCAGCAGCCAAGGGGGACAGGACATCTATGGCTACACCTTC. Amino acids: CASSQGGQDIYGYTF.